A single sample is the source of the 16 T cell receptor beta chains below, sequenced in a study of cytomegalovirus exposure and HLA in healthy donors (TCRdb year 2017). Library construction relied on the immunoSEQ multiplex PCR assay. A mixture of 60 forward primers for TCR Vbeta segments and 13 reverse primers for TCR Jbeta segments was used in the multiplex PCR. TCRdb provides this immuneACCESS table in a form limited to in-frame rearrangements. Some clones are lacking; in checked studies, under half of them reflect an unresolved V gene, and why the rest are absent is not known. Present in this sample are some 130,000 clones, approximately 71% of which were seen just once. Around 2% of the sample lies in the top ten. The sample was PBMCs. The receptors come from a man aged 25-45 years in good health and CMV-seronegative.

The chain carries TRBV4-2 and TRBJ2-3; D is possibly TRBD2 (7 bases). CDR1 and CDR2 from the germline V gene are LGHNA and YNFKEQ. The CDR3 is 16 residues long. V was shortened by 7 bases and J by 5 bases, with 22 bases between the two germline ends. The CDR3 reads CASTPGGRSDLDTQYF. Written as DNA, the CDR3 is TGTGCCAGCACCCCCGGGGGGCGAAGCGATTTAGATACGCAGTATTTT.

The J gene is TRBJ2-5, the V gene TRBV11-2; D may be TRBD2 (6 bases). The CDR3 sequence is 14 residues long. Germline assignment: CDR1 SGHAT and CDR2 FQNNGV. V was shortened by 1 base and J by 5 bases, with 11 bases between the two germline ends. The DNA of the CDR3 is TGTGCCAGCAGCTTAGGCGGGGCAGGGGAGACCCAGTACTTC. Residues: CASSLGGAGETQYF.

The chain carries TRBV2 and TRBJ1-1; 7 nucleotides align to TRBD1. This CDR3 region has 14 residues. With V trimmed by 4 bases and J by 5 bases, 7 bases remained unmatched. The germline V gene has CDR1 SNHLY and CDR2 FYNNEI. CDR3 nucleotide sequence: TGTGCCAGCAGTGTCTTGCAGGGGGGAACTGAAGCTTTCTTT. Translation gives CASSVLQGGTEAFF.

V and J are TRBV6-5 and TRBJ2-1, with D possibly TRBD1 on 8 matching bases. Trimming cost V 6 bases and J 4 bases, with 16 bases left between them. The CDR3 has 15 amino acids. Germline V lookup: CDR1 MNHEY, CDR2 SVGAGI. Here the CDR3 DNA reads TGTGCCAGCAGCCGTACAGGGGGGGTATACAATGAGCAGTTCTTC. Its translation is CASSRTGGVYNEQFF.

The chain couples TRBV2 to TRBJ1-5; tentatively, D is TRBD1 (5 bases). V lost 5 bases and J 3 bases, leaving 11 bases between the germline ends. The CDR3 contains 14 residues. Germline V gene lookup returns CDR1 SNHLY and CDR2 FYNNEI. As DNA, the CDR3 is TGTGCCAGCAGTCTGACAGCCTACAATCAGCCCCAGCATTTT. This translates into CASSLTAYNQPQHF.

The V call is TRBV18, the J call TRBJ2-7, with D perhaps TRBD1 (6 bases). This CDR3 region has 13 residues. Looked up from germline, CDR1 is KGHSH and CDR2 is LQKENI. V was clipped by 1 base and J by 4 bases, with 8 bases between them. The CDR3: CASSPLQGYEQYF. In DNA, the CDR3 is TGTGCCAGCTCACCACTACAGGGATACGAGCAGTACTTC.

The rearrangement links TRBV29-1 to TRBJ2-3, with D possibly TRBD1 on 6 matching bases. The CDR3 runs to 19 residues. The V gene's germline CDR1 is SQVTM and CDR2 ANQGSEA. V was pared by 2 bases and J by 0 bases, with 24 bases between. The chain's CDR3 is CSVELRGRTTYPSTDTQYF. CDR3 bases: TGCAGCGTTGAACTCAGGGGCCGCACGACTTACCCTAGCACAGATACGCAGTATTTT.

The chain employs TRBV19 and TRBJ1-1, with D perhaps TRBD1 (6 bases). This CDR3 region has 13 residues. Germline loops: CDR1 LNHDA, CDR2 SQIVND (reference sequence). V was clipped by 7 bases and J by 4 bases, with 13 bases between them. CDR3 region: CASIGGWSTEAFF. Here the CDR3 DNA reads TGTGCCAGTATAGGGGGATGGAGCACTGAAGCTTTCTTT. Together with reference TRBV19 and TRBJ1-1, the CDR3 gives the full variable domain: DGGITQSPKYLFRKEGQNVTLSCEQNLNHDAMYWYRQDPGQGLRLIYYSQIVNDFQKGDIAEGYSVSREKKESFPLTVTSAQKNPTAFYLCASIGGWSTEAFFGQGTRLTVV.

The gene calls are TRBV5-1 and TRBJ1-4; no clear D gene. This CDR3 has 14 amino acids. Trimming removed 0 bases at V and 5 bases at J, with 8 bases between. CDR1 and CDR2 (germline): SGHRS, YFSETQ. The CDR3 nucleotides are TGCGCCAGCAGCTTGGACAGCCCAAATGAAAAACTGTTTTTT. It is translated as CASSLDSPNEKLFF. Full variable domain (remainder filled in from reference TRBV5-1 and TRBJ1-4): KAGVTQTPRYLIKTRGQQVTLSCSPISGHRSVSWYQQTPGQGLQFLFEYFSETQRNKGNFPGRFSGRQFSNSRSEMNVSTLELGDSALYLCASSLDSPNEKLFFGSGTQLSVL.

The chain joins TRBV6-5 to TRBJ2-7, with TRBD1 matching 7 bases. Germline trimming cut 0 bases from V and 9 bases from J; bases unmatched to any gene: 14. Germline values: CDR1 MNHEY, CDR2 SVGAGI. This CDR3 is 16 amino acids long. For the CDR3, the DNA is TGTGCCAGCAGTTACTCGGGGGACAGTCCCCACTCTGGGCAGTACTTC. It translates to CASSYSGDSPHSGQYF.

The rearrangement uses TRBV25-1 and TRBJ2-1; 10 bases are shared with TRBD2. This CDR3 comprises 14 residues. Germline V lookup: CDR1 MGHDK, CDR2 SYGVNS. V shed 3 bases, J shed 8 bases, and the junction held 4 bases outside the gene matches. CDR3 sequence reads: CASSDAGTSDEQFF. The CDR3 bases are TGTGCCAGCAGTGACGCCGGGACTAGCGATGAGCAGTTCTTC.

CDR3 residues: CASSQDRVATEAFF. The CDR3, as DNA: TGTGCCAGTAGCCAAGACAGGGTCGCAACTGAAGCTTTCTTT. The chain joins TRBV19 to TRBJ1-1, with TRBD1 matching 7 bases. Trimming removed 6 bases from V and 5 bases from J; junction bases left unmatched: 9. This CDR3 has 14 amino acids. The germline V gene encodes CDR1 LNHDA and CDR2 SQIVND (reference sequence).

Only one count was recorded for this clone. This chain links TRBV30 with TRBJ2-1; 7 positions agree with TRBD2. CDR1 GTSNPN and CDR2 SVGIG come from the germline V gene (reference sequence). The CDR3 is 15 amino acids. With 0 bases clipped from V and 8 bases from J, the junction kept 10 bases outside the gene matches. CDR3: CAWSVPSLAAHEQFF. The CDR3 nucleotides are TGTGCCTGGAGTGTACCTAGTCTAGCGGCCCATGAGCAGTTCTTC.

This clone turned up a few times. The V call is TRBV5-1, the J call TRBJ1-1; weak D call: TRBD1 (6 bases). The germline V gene encodes CDR1 SGHRS and CDR2 YFSETQ. Between the trimmed V and J ends, which lost 0 bases and 8 bases, there was a span of 26 bases. The CDR3 is made up of 18 amino acids. The CDR3 sequence: CASSLAINRAGGLGEAFF. The CDR3 DNA reads as TGCGCCAGCAGCTTGGCGATAAACCGGGCGGGGGGCCTAGGGGAAGCTTTCTTT.

The chain is built from TRBV29-1 and TRBJ1-1; the D is unclear. Trimming cost V 6 bases and J 0 bases, with 11 bases left between them. The CDR3 is 13 residues long. The germline CDR1 and CDR2 sequences are SQVTM and ANQGSEA. CDR3 sequence reads: CSVVQYMNTEAFF. The DNA for the CDR3 is TGCAGCGTCGTACAGTACATGAACACTGAAGCTTTCTTT.

V and J are TRBV7-9 and TRBJ2-7; 11 bases fit TRBD1. V dropped 3 bases and J dropped 5; count of bases not matched to a gene: 3. There are 14 residues in the CDR3. CDR1 is SEHNR, CDR2 FQNEAQ, per germline (reference sequence). CDR3 DNA sequence: TGTGCCAGCAGCTTCGGACAGGGGGCCGACGAGCAGTACTTC. This codes for CASSFGQGADEQYF.